The 18 T cell receptor beta chains reported below all come from one sample, sequenced in a study of T cells in tuberculosis. Time point indicated: new active TB diagnosis, blood taken before or within 7 days of starting treatment. TCRdb keeps only in-frame clones here, not all; method: immunoSEQ multiplex PCR. The sample lists about 40,000 clones; roughly 94% were seen once. The starting material was PBMCs, obtained at tuberculosis diagnosis. Receptors originate from an adult with tuberculosis.

The genes are TRBV9 and TRBJ2-3; 11 nucleotides match TRBD1. CDR3 size: 15 residues. After removal of 3 bases from V and 6 bases from J, the junction contained 6 bases not matched to a gene. Germline CDR1 reads SGDLS; CDR2 reads YYNGEE. CDR3 in DNA: TGTGCCAGCAGCGCGGACAGGGGGCGACCGGATACGCAGTATTTT. The encoded protein is CASSADRGRPDTQYF.

This chain connects TRBV5-1 to TRBJ2-7; 7 nucleotides align to TRBD1. J lost 0 bases, V lost 3 bases, and 12 bases had no gene match. Looked up from germline, CDR1 is SGHRS and CDR2 is YFSETQ. The CDR3 length is 17 residues. As DNA, the CDR3 is TGCGCCAGCAGCTCCTATTTTATGACAGGGAGCTCCTACGAGCAGTACTTC. Translated: CASSSYFMTGSSYEQYF.

The chain employs TRBV19 and TRBJ2-7, with 11 bases matching TRBD2. The CDR3 has 14 amino acids. Trimming at V came to 6 bases and at J to 4 bases, leaving 5 bases not matched to a gene. The germline V gene has CDR1 LNHDA and CDR2 SQIVND (reference sequence). CDR3 sequence reads: CASSRLAGPYEQYF. In DNA, the CDR3 is TGTGCCAGTAGCAGACTAGCGGGACCGTACGAGCAGTACTTC.

The chain combines TRBV20-1 with TRBJ2-7; D not resolved. Germline lookup yields CDR1 DFQATT and CDR2 SNEGSKA (reference sequence). The CDR3 is 11 residues long. V gave up 0 bases and J gave up 3 bases, with 3 bases separating them. The CDR3 reads CSARESYEQYF. In DNA, the CDR3 is TGCAGTGCTAGAGAGAGCTACGAGCAGTACTTC.

J is TRBJ2-7 and V is TRBV14; D is possibly TRBD2 (7 bases). Germline V gene data show CDR1 as SGHDN and CDR2 as FVKESK. This CDR3 has 16 amino acids. Trimming took 0 bases from V and 3 from J, leaving 15 bases between them. The CDR3 reads CASSQESGNRVYEQYF. As DNA, the CDR3 is TGTGCCAGCAGCCAAGAAAGCGGGAACAGGGTCTACGAGCAGTACTTC.

The J gene is TRBJ2-1, the V gene TRBV9, with 8 bases matching TRBD1. Germline V CDR1 and CDR2: SGDLS, YYNGEE. Trimming removed 0 bases from V and 4 bases from J; junction bases left unmatched: 3. CDR3 size: 15 residues. CDR3 protein: CASSVEQGGYNEQFF. Written as DNA, the CDR3 is TGTGCCAGCAGCGTAGAACAGGGGGGTTACAATGAGCAGTTCTTC.

This clone was recorded only once. The V call is TRBV6-6, the J call TRBJ1-2; 7 bases match TRBD1. This CDR3 is built from 15 residues. The germline gives CDR1 MNHNY, CDR2 SVGAGI (reference sequence). V lost 6 bases and J lost 7; bases outside the gene matches: 14. CDR3: CASSDRDSPIIGYTF. CDR3 DNA sequence: TGTGCCAGCAGCGACCGGGACAGTCCGATTATTGGCTACACCTTC.

The chain employs TRBV4-3 and TRBJ1-2; D remains unclear. CDR1 is LGHNA and CDR2 is YSLEER in the germline V gene. CDR3 length: 13 residues. Trimming cost V 1 base and J 7 bases, with 10 bases left between them. The CDR3, as DNA: TGCGCCAGCAGCCAAGCCGCGGGCTTTGGCTACACCTTC. Protein: CASSQAAGFGYTF.

This clone has just one count. This chain connects TRBV28 to TRBJ2-7, with TRBD1 matching over 7 bases. This CDR3 region has 15 residues. The ends lost 3 bases at V and 5 bases at J; junction bases unmatched: 10. Germline loops: CDR1 MDHEN, CDR2 SYDVKM. The CDR3 here is CASSLSDRIPHEQYF. The CDR3 bases are TGTGCCAGCAGTTTGTCGGACAGGATCCCCCACGAGCAGTACTTC.

The chain has TRBV5-1 and TRBJ2-7; TRBD1 aligns across 7 bases. The CDR3 is 14 amino acids. Looked up from germline, CDR1 is SGHRS and CDR2 is YFSETQ. J was trimmed by 0 bases and V by 4 bases; bases with no gene match: 4. CDR3 coding DNA: TGCGCCAGCAGCGGACAGGAGGCCTCCTACGAGCAGTACTTC. This sequence encodes CASSGQEASYEQYF.

The rearrangement uses TRBV25-1 and TRBJ1-1, with D unclear. V was cut by 5 bases and J by 7 bases, with 20 bases left in between. Germline assignment: CDR1 MGHDK and CDR2 SYGVNS. The CDR3 has 15 amino acids. CDR3 bases: TGTGCCAGCAGTTTGTGGCTCCCCCGCGGCGGTGAAGCTTTCTTT. Translated, it gives CASSLWLPRGGEAFF.

The chain combines TRBV5-1 with TRBJ2-7, with 7 bases fitting TRBD1. This CDR3 spans 15 amino acids. The J segment lost 2 bases and the V segment lost 4 bases, leaving 9 bases of the junction unmatched. Germline CDR1 and CDR2: SGHRS and YFSETQ. The CDR3 reads CASSPTGTETYEQYF. The CDR3 DNA reads as TGCGCCAGCAGCCCAACCGGGACAGAGACCTACGAGCAGTACTTC.

This clone came up once. V usage is TRBV6-1 and J usage is TRBJ1-1; D unclear. This CDR3 comprises 15 residues. CDR1 and CDR2 from the germline V gene are MNHNS and SASEGT. Trimming pared 6 bases from V and 4 bases from J, leaving 18 bases between. CDR3 nucleotides: TGTGCCAGCAGCCCCCCCCGAAGCACGATCACTGAAGCTTTCTTT. Protein: CASSPPRSTITEAFF.

The chain carries TRBV5-1 and TRBJ2-7; D may be TRBD2 (5 bases). Trimming cost V 4 bases and J 1 base, with 12 bases left between them. Germline lookup yields CDR1 SGHRS and CDR2 YFSETQ. The CDR3 is 14 amino acids. In DNA, the CDR3 is TGCGCCAGCAGCCCAGCGGCGCGGTCCTACGAGCAGTACTTC. Translating it yields CASSPAARSYEQYF.

V usage is TRBV7-8 and J usage is TRBJ1-1; D might be TRBD1 (5 bases). Germline V CDR1 and CDR2: SGHVS, FQNEAQ. This CDR3 has 16 residues. Trimming took off 4 bases at V and 4 bases at J, with 19 bases between the two ends. This chain's CDR3 is CASSSHLGGVTTEAFF. CDR3 nucleotides: TGTGCCAGCAGCTCCCACCTGGGGGGGGTTACCACTGAAGCTTTCTTT.

Here the CDR3 DNA reads TGTGCCAGCAGCTTTAGGCGGGGGGGCCGTGACACCGGGGAGCTGTTTTTT. It yields the protein CASSFRRGGRDTGELFF. V is TRBV11-3 and J is TRBJ2-2; 9 bases fit TRBD2. CDR1 SGHNT and CDR2 YENEEA come from the germline V gene. The CDR3 is 17 residues long. The ends lost 3 bases at V and 3 bases at J; junction bases unmatched: 8.

The chain joins TRBV29-1 to TRBJ1-2, with TRBD1 matching 9 bases. The CDR3 runs to 16 residues. J was trimmed by 8 bases and V by 4 bases; bases with no gene match: 17. Per the germline V gene, CDR1 is SQVTM and CDR2 is ANQGSEA. CDR3 in amino acids: CSVGLTRHRGRRGYTF. DNA for the CDR3: TGCAGCGTTGGGCTTACCCGGCACAGGGGGCGTCGGGGCTACACCTTC.

The gene calls are TRBV5-8 and TRBJ1-3; D call uncertain. Germline CDR1 SGHTS, CDR2 YDEGEE. The CDR3 runs to 16 residues. The V and J ends lost 4 bases and 0 bases respectively, with 14 bases between them. CDR3 amino acids: CASSPGKIGSGNTIYF. The CDR3 DNA reads TGTGCCAGCAGCCCCGGTAAAATTGGCTCTGGAAACACCATATATTTT.